Presented here are 26 T cell receptor beta chains from one specimen sequenced in a study of blood T cell repertoires in COVID-19. Libraries were prepared by immunoSEQ multiplex PCR; TCRdb keeps only in-frame clonotypes and omits some of them. Of under 95,000 clones in the sample, roughly 85% were seen once. Input material: peripheral blood. These receptors were obtained from a human donor in a cohort sampled during active COVID-19.

For the CDR3, the DNA is TGCAGTGCTAGTCTCCTACAACCGGGGAATGAGCAGTTCTTC. As protein: CSASLLQPGNEQFF. V is TRBV20-1 and J is TRBJ2-1, with a tentative D call TRBD2 (5 bases). The V gene's germline CDR1 is DFQATT and CDR2 SNEGSKA (reference sequence). V lost 3 bases and J 7 bases, leaving 16 bases between the germline ends. The length of the CDR3 is 14 residues.

The rearrangement links TRBV27 to TRBJ2-6; 12 nucleotides line up with TRBD2. Germline assignment: CDR1 MNHEY and CDR2 SMNVEV (reference sequence). Germline trimming cut 6 bases from V and 3 bases from J; bases unmatched to any gene: 9. The CDR3 covers 18 residues. The DNA for the CDR3 is TGTGCCAGCAGCCCGGCTAGCGGGAGGGCAGGTGGGGCCAACGTCCTGACTTTC. Translated: CASSPASGRAGGANVLTF.

The rearrangement uses TRBV2 and TRBJ1-2; D is ambiguous. Germline CDR1 reads SNHLY; CDR2 reads FYNNEI. The CDR3 covers 13 residues. V gave up 6 bases and J gave up 7 bases, with 15 bases separating them. This CDR3 is CASRADGRGGYTF. CDR3 bases: TGTGCCAGCAGGGCGGACGGGCGGGGTGGCTACACCTTC. Full variable domain (outside the CDR3, taken from reference TRBV2 and TRBJ1-2): EPEVTQTPSHQVTQMGQEVILRCVPISNHLYFYWYRQILGQKVEFLVSFYNNEISEKSEIFDDQFSVERPDGSNFTLKIRSTKLEDSAMYFCASRADGRGGYTFGSGTRLTVV.

The rearrangement uses TRBV5-1 and TRBJ1-3; 9 positions agree with TRBD1. This CDR3 is 15 amino acids long. Germline V gene lookup returns CDR1 SGHRS and CDR2 YFSETQ. The J segment lost 3 bases and the V segment lost 0 bases, leaving 1 base of the junction unmatched. The CDR3 protein is CASSLGTGVGNTIYF. The CDR3 DNA follows: TGCGCCAGCAGCTTGGGGACAGGGGTTGGAAACACCATATATTTT.

This chain uses TRBV29-1 with TRBJ2-2; D is perhaps TRBD1 (6 bases). The V and J ends lost 1 base and 0 bases respectively, with 9 bases between them. The CDR3 has 15 residues. CDR1 is SQVTM and CDR2 is ANQGSEA in the germline V gene. In DNA, the CDR3 is TGCAGCGTTGAAGTCGGGACAACGAACACCGGGGAGCTGTTTTTT. Protein: CSVEVGTTNTGELFF.

This rearrangement joins TRBV19 to TRBJ1-2; a weak D match, TRBD1 (5 bases). Trimming took 7 bases from V and 2 from J, leaving 11 bases between them. Germline CDR1 is LNHDA and CDR2 is SQIVND (reference sequence). The CDR3 has 13 residues. CDR3 amino acids: CASTRGTNYGYTF. CDR3 DNA: TGTGCCAGTACTAGGGGAACCAACTATGGCTACACCTTC.

This sequence joins TRBV6-2 or TRBV6-3 and TRBJ1-1; D is possibly TRBD1 (6 bases). Trimming cost V 4 bases and J 0 bases, with 9 bases left between them. The CDR3 runs 14 residues. Germline CDR1 MNHEY, CDR2 SVGEGT. In DNA form, the CDR3 reads TGTGCCAGCAGTTTCGCAGGGGTGAACACTGAAGCTTTCTTT. Encoded protein: CASSFAGVNTEAFF.

This rearrangement joins TRBV5-4 to TRBJ1-2; 7 bases are shared with TRBD1. The V and J ends lost 1 base and 4 bases, in that order; junction bases with no gene match: 4. CDR1 and CDR2 from the germline V gene are SGHNT and YYREEE (reference sequence). CDR3 size: 14 residues. The CDR3 DNA follows: TGTGCCAGCAGCTTGCGGACAGGACCCTATGGCTACACCTTC. This codes for CASSLRTGPYGYTF.

V and J are TRBV6-1 and TRBJ1-4, with TRBD1 identical over 9 bases. V lost 4 bases and J lost 8; bases outside the gene matches: 14. This CDR3 comprises 17 residues. CDR1 is MNHNS, CDR2 SASEGT, per germline. CDR3 sequence (DNA): TGTGCCAGCAGTGGCGGACAGGGGTTGGTCTACGGGGAAAAACTGTTTTTT. Translated, it gives CASSGGQGLVYGEKLFF.

The gene calls are TRBV11-2 and TRBJ2-7; weak D call: TRBD2 (6 bases). CDR1 and CDR2 (germline): SGHAT, FQNNGV. The CDR3 contains 14 residues. Trimming pared 1 base from V and 5 bases from J, leaving 12 bases between. CDR3 coding DNA: TGTGCCAGCAGCTTAGGCAGCGGGTACAACGAGCAGTACTTC. Translating gives CASSLGSGYNEQYF.

The rearrangement links TRBV5-1 to TRBJ2-3; D not resolved. The germline CDR1 and CDR2 sequences are SGHRS and YFSETQ. The CDR3 is made up of 14 amino acids. V gave up 7 bases and J gave up 1 base, with 13 bases separating them. The CDR3 bases are TGCGCCAGCGCACGGGTTTCAGGCACAGATACGCAGTATTTT. Translating gives CASARVSGTDTQYF. Full variable domain (rest looked up from reference TRBV5-1 and TRBJ2-3): KAGVTQTPRYLIKTRGQQVTLSCSPISGHRSVSWYQQTPGQGLQFLFEYFSETQRNKGNFPGRFSGRQFSNSRSEMNVSTLELGDSALYLCASARVSGTDTQYFGPGTRLTVL.

This chain connects TRBV6-2 or TRBV6-3 to TRBJ1-5; 11 bases line up with TRBD1. Germline CDR1 MNHEY, CDR2 SVGEGT. The CDR3 totals 16 residues. The trim removed 0 bases at V and 6 bases at J, leaving 4 bases unmatched. The CDR3 here is CASSYSGGTGGQPQHF. The CDR3 region has the DNA TGTGCCAGCAGTTACTCAGGCGGGACAGGGGGTCAGCCCCAGCATTTT.

This clone came up a few times. V gene TRBV7-2 combines with J gene TRBJ2-5; 8 bases align to TRBD2. Germline V CDR1 and CDR2: SGHTA, FQGNSA. This CDR3 spans 14 amino acids. The V segment lost 5 bases and the J segment 5 bases; nucleotides outside the gene matches: 7. The DNA of the CDR3 is TGTGCCAGCAGCCCAGCGGGACTAGGGGAGACCCAGTACTTC. Translation gives CASSPAGLGETQYF.

The chain couples TRBV28 to TRBJ2-1; D not certain. Germline V lookup: CDR1 MDHEN, CDR2 SYDVKM. The CDR3 covers 14 residues. Trimming removed 6 bases at V and 10 bases at J, with 19 bases between. The chain's CDR3 is CASSPAGAPREQFF. The CDR3 DNA sequence: TGTGCCAGCAGCCCCGCAGGCGCCCCAAGAGAGCAGTTCTTC.

The chain is built from TRBV11-3 and TRBJ2-7; 8 bases agree with TRBD2. Germline lookup yields CDR1 SGHNT and CDR2 YENEEA. J gave up 0 bases and V 4 bases, and 8 bases lay outside the gene matches. The CDR3 consists of 16 residues. The CDR3 region is CASSSRLATSSYEQYF. The DNA of the CDR3 is TGTGCCAGCAGCTCACGACTAGCGACGAGCTCCTACGAGCAGTACTTC. The variable domain in full, with the rest retrieved from reference TRBV11-3 and TRBJ2-7, is EAGVVQSPRYKIIEKKQPVAFWCNPISGHNTLYWYLQNLGQGPELLIRYENEEAVDDSQLPKDRFSAERLKGVDSTLKIQPAELGDSAVYLCASSSRLATSSYEQYFGPGTRLTVT.

The V and J genes are TRBV6-5 and TRBJ1-6, with a tentative D call TRBD1 (6 bases). Germline V gene lookup returns CDR1 MNHEY and CDR2 SVGAGI. The CDR3 contains 14 residues. V was trimmed by 5 bases and J by 3 bases, leaving 8 bases between them. CDR3 loop: CASSRTDYNSPLHF. The CDR3 DNA reads as TGTGCCAGCAGTCGGACAGACTATAATTCACCCCTCCACTTT.

The chain is built from TRBV24-1 and TRBJ1-4; TRBD1 might be the D (6 bases). Per germline, CDR1 KGHDR and CDR2 SFDVKD. Trimming took off 2 bases at V and 4 bases at J, with 7 bases between the two ends. CDR3 length: 14 residues. This CDR3 reads CATSDSRGNEKLFF. CDR3 DNA: TGTGCCACCAGTGATTCCAGGGGTAATGAAAAACTGTTTTTT.

On this clone: Other DNA sequences in the same sample also yield this CDR3. This chain uses TRBV5-1 with TRBJ1-6; the match to TRBD1 covers 7 bases. Unmatched junction bases numbered 10, after V lost 0 bases and J lost 10 bases. CDR1 and CDR2 (germline): SGHRS, YFSETQ. This CDR3 is built from 16 residues. CDR3 in amino acids: CASSLAGRGLGSPLHF. The CDR3 DNA sequence: TGCGCCAGCAGCTTGGCTGGCAGGGGGTTGGGATCACCCCTCCACTTT.

The J gene is TRBJ2-3, the V gene TRBV5-4; 13 bases are a match to TRBD2. V trimming: 5 bases; J trimming: 6 bases; junction bases outside the gene matches: 3. Germline lookup yields CDR1 SGHNT and CDR2 YYREEE (reference sequence). The CDR3 length is 14 residues. As DNA, the CDR3 is TGTGCCAGCAGGACTAGCGGGAGGAGGGATACGCAGTATTTT. It yields the protein CASRTSGRRDTQYF.

The chain has TRBV19 and TRBJ2-1, with 13 bases lining up with TRBD2. J lost 10 bases, V lost 1 base, and 7 bases had no gene match. This CDR3 is 16 amino acids long. Germline lookup yields CDR1 LNHDA and CDR2 SQIVND (reference sequence). The CDR3: CASSIGLAGGGTEQFF. The DNA of the CDR3 is TGTGCCAGTAGTATAGGACTAGCGGGAGGAGGTACGGAGCAGTTCTTC.

The DNA of the CDR3 is TGTGCCAGCAGCTTTAGGGCCGGGAACGAGCAGTACTTC. It specifies CASSFRAGNEQYF. The V and J genes are TRBV5-5 and TRBJ2-7, with TRBD2 as a possible D gene (5 bases). The V end lost 2 bases, the J end lost 5 bases, and 11 bases lay between the germline ends. CDR3 size: 13 residues. CDR1 and CDR2 from the germline V gene are SGHKS and YYEKEE (reference sequence). Supplemented by reference TRBV5-5 and TRBJ2-7, the full variable domain reads DAGVTQSPTHLIKTRGQQVTLRCSPISGHKSVSWYQQVLGQGPQFIFQYYEKEERGRGNFPDRFSARQFPNYSSELNVNALLLGDSALYLCASSFRAGNEQYFGPGTRLTVT.

The genes are TRBV10-3 and TRBJ2-7; TRBD2 matches at 11 bases. The CDR3 runs 14 residues. Germline-derived CDR1 and CDR2 are ENHRY and SYGVKD. The V gene end was trimmed by 6 bases and the J gene end by 4 bases; junction bases not matched to a gene: 5. The CDR3 DNA follows: TGTGCCATCAGATCGGGACTAGCGGAATACGAGCAGTACTTC. This gives the protein CAIRSGLAEYEQYF.

V is TRBV2 and J is TRBJ2-6, with D possibly being TRBD2 (6 bases). Germline V gene data show CDR1 as SNHLY and CDR2 as FYNNEI. The CDR3 covers 15 residues. With 5 bases removed from V and 2 bases from J, the gap between germline ends came to 10 bases. The CDR3 protein is CASSRREAGANVLTF. The CDR3 DNA reads TGTGCCAGCAGTAGGAGGGAAGCTGGGGCCAACGTCCTGACTTTC.

The DNA for the CDR3 is TGTGCCAGCAGCGTCGGGGGGTTAAACTATGGCTACACCTTC. This translates into CASSVGGLNYGYTF. The chain is built from TRBV9 and TRBJ1-2; D may be TRBD1 (5 bases). Per germline, CDR1 SGDLS and CDR2 YYNGEE. V dropped 2 bases and J dropped 2 bases, with 10 bases sitting between them. The CDR3 covers 14 residues.

V is TRBV28 and J is TRBJ1-5; possible D gene TRBD1, 6 bases. Trimming shortened V by 6 bases and J by 5 bases, and 8 bases separated the two germline ends. Germline-derived CDR1 and CDR2 are MDHEN and SYDVKM. The CDR3 totals 12 residues. The CDR3 nucleotides read TGTGCCAGCAGGACAGGAGATCAGCCCCAGCATTTT. Its protein is CASRTGDQPQHF.

The chain couples TRBV19 to TRBJ2-6; TRBD1 matches at 8 bases. Trimming at V came to 5 bases and at J to 4 bases, leaving 4 bases not matched to a gene. The germline V gene has CDR1 LNHDA and CDR2 SQIVND (reference sequence). The CDR3 is made up of 15 amino acids. DNA for the CDR3: TGTGCCAGTAGTCAGGGGGCGCTCGGGGCCAACGTCCTGACTTTC. Amino acid sequence: CASSQGALGANVLTF.